This record covers a single TCR beta chain. Its matching antigen is unknown. This entry is derived from a study of T cells in Graves' hyperthyroidism and ophthalmopathy. The study, taken as a whole, reports: Blood held most thyroid clonotypes expanded above 0.001 frequency.

The TCR beta CDR3 regions underwent amplification using RNA transcripts as the source. First-round RT-PCR with HTBI primers amplified the TCR CDR3 region. TCRdb re-called the multiplex PCR reads with MiXCR, one entry per CDR3 protein. The sample gives over 550,000 distinct CDR3 sequences, roughly a sixth of which show up once; approximately 18% is in the top ten. This CDR3 is 12 amino acids long. Deletions cut 1 base from V and 7 bases from J, with 7 bases between. Material for sequencing was blood. V is TRBV12-3 or TRBV12-4 and J is TRBJ2-5, with D uncertain. This TCR was sampled from a woman aged 18 to 35 with Graves' hyperthyroidism. The CDR3 DNA reads as TGTGCCAGCAGTTTAGGGCTTCGGACCCAGTACTTC. Translated: CASSLGLRTQYF.